A selection of T cell receptor beta chains follows, all from one sample in a study of CD8 T cells in ankylosing spondylitis. TCRdb ran MiXCR on the 5' RACE reads and lists one entry per CDR3 protein. The sample gives about 140,000 distinct CDR3 sequences, 6.5% to 8.5% of which show up once; about 7.1% is in the top ten. Input material: synovial fluid, either unsorted or a sorted T cell fraction (not recorded which). The receptors come from a male donor with ankylosing spondylitis. Each CDR3 is given with its conserved first and last residue. The D gene is left open where the match is weak. Clone size is given for some rows only: seen once, a few or many times, or a class if the clone is expanded.

d_call j_call v_call clone_size cdr3_aa cdr3_nt
NA TRBJ2-2 TRBV6-1 NA CASSEFGGWSTGELFF TGTGCCAGCAGTGAATTCGGGGGTTGGAGTACCGGGGAGCTGTTTTTT
NA TRBJ1-4 TRBV5-4 many CASSLSVGNNEKLFF TGTGCCAGCAGCTTGTCGGTAGGGAATAATGAAAAACTGTTTTTT
TRBD2 TRBJ2-5 TRBV5-6 NA CASSSGGAGVETQYF TGTGCCAGCAGCTCCGGAGGAGCGGGGGTGGAGACCCAGTACTTC
NA TRBJ1-5 TRBV10-3 many CAIMRDSNQPQHF TGTGCCATCATGAGGGATAGCAATCAGCCCCAGCATTTT
TRBD1 TRBJ2-7 TRBV20-1 many CSARGGQGRGIYEQYF TGCAGTGCTAGGGGGGGACAGGGGCGAGGGATCTACGAGCAGTACTTC
NA TRBJ2-1 TRBV5-1 many CASSLAGASSYNEQFF TGCGCCAGCAGCTTGGCCGGGGCGAGCTCCTACAATGAGCAGTTCTTC
TRBD2 TRBJ2-1 TRBV12-5 NA CASGLTPDGRAGVHDEQFF TGTGCTAGTGGTTTGACACCAGACGGGAGGGCCGGGGTACACGATGAGCAGTTCTTC
NA TRBJ1-1 TRBV20-1 few CSAGGGMGYTEAFF TGCAGTGCTGGGGGGGGAATGGGTTACACTGAAGCTTTCTTT
NA TRBJ2-5 TRBV6-2/TRBV6-3 NA CASGVRVETQYF TGTGCCAGCGGCGTCAGGGTCGAGACCCAGTACTTC
NA TRBJ1-2 TRBV12-3/TRBV12-4 few CASSLTGLGSGGYTF TGTGCCAGCAGTTTAACAGGTCTCGGCTCTGGTGGCTACACCTTC
NA TRBJ2-3 TRBV4-2 few CASSQGQADTQYF TGTGCCAGCAGCCAAGGACAGGCAGATACGCAGTATTTT
NA TRBJ2-3 TRBV9 NA CASSVTTTDTQYF TGTGCCAGCAGCGTTACTACCACAGATACGCAGTATTTT
NA TRBJ1-1 TRBV6-2/TRBV6-3 NA CASSYEGFTEAFF TGTGCCAGCAGTTATGAAGGGTTCACTGAAGCTTTCTTT
NA TRBJ2-6 TRBV20-1 many CSAQTGANVLTF TGCAGTGCCCAGACTGGGGCCAACGTCCTGACTTTC
NA TRBJ1-6 TRBV19 NA CASSIEGSSYNSPLHF TGTGCCAGTAGTATCGAAGGGAGCTCCTATAATTCACCCCTCCACTTT
TRBD1 TRBJ1-1 TRBV6-2/TRBV6-3 NA CASSYRTGNTEAFF TGTGCCAGCAGTTACCGGACAGGGAACACTGAAGCTTTCTTT
NA TRBJ1-5 TRBV5-8 few CASSQTGHSNQPQHF TGTGCCAGCAGTCAAACAGGGCATAGCAATCAGCCCCAGCATTTT
NA TRBJ1-2 TRBV6-2/TRBV6-3 NA CASYRTAEGEYYGYTF TGTGCCAGTTACAGGACAGCGGAAGGGGAGTACTATGGCTACACCTTC
NA TRBJ2-1 TRBV11-2 few CASSSPRVSFYNEQFF TGTGCCAGCAGCTCACCCCGGGTTAGCTTCTACAATGAGCAGTTCTTC
TRBD1 TRBJ1-5 TRBV27 many CASSGPDRRQPQHF TGTGCCAGCAGTGGACCGGACAGGCGTCAGCCCCAGCATTTT
TRBD2 TRBJ2-1 TRBV20-1 many CSASGRANEQFF TGCAGTGCTAGCGGGAGGGCCAATGAGCAGTTCTTC
TRBD2 TRBJ2-1 TRBV27 many CASSIRTSGRGWQFF TGTGCCAGCAGTATACGGACTAGCGGGAGAGGGTGGCAGTTCTTC
NA TRBJ2-2 TRBV20-1 NA CSASIGYTGELFF TGCAGTGCTAGCATAGGTTACACCGGGGAGCTGTTTTTT
NA TRBJ1-2 TRBV6-2/TRBV6-3 many CASSYKINYGYTF TGTGCCAGCAGTTACAAGATTAACTATGGCTACACCTTC
NA TRBJ1-3 TRBV7-2 NA CPSSLTGTLGNTIYF TGTCCCAGCAGCTTAACTGGGACCCTTGGAAACACCATATATTTT
NA TRBJ2-1 TRBV5-6 many CASSLVLGEREFF TGTGCCAGCAGCTTGGTCTTGGGAGAGAGGGAGTTCTTC
NA TRBJ1-4 TRBV9 NA CASSVGGTFPNEKLFF TGTGCCAGCAGCGTAGGGGGGACTTTTCCTAATGAAAAACTGTTTTTT
TRBD1 TRBJ2-7 TRBV28 few CASSVPGQGRYEQYF TGTGCCAGCAGTGTGCCGGGACAGGGACGTTACGAGCAGTACTTC
NA TRBJ2-3 TRBV9 NA CASSVDGGDTQYF TGTGCCAGCAGCGTAGACGGGGGAGATACGCAGTATTTT
NA TRBJ2-3 TRBV5-1 NA CASSLLQGLDTQYF TGCGCCAGCAGCTTGCTCCAGGGGTTAGATACGCAGTATTTT
TRBD2 TRBJ2-1 TRBV6-2/TRBV6-3 many CASRLAGEPNEQFF TGTGCCAGCAGACTAGCGGGAGAACCCAATGAGCAGTTCTTC
NA TRBJ1-2 TRBV10-3 NA CAISESYRGYTF TGTGCCATCAGTGAGTCGTATCGGGGCTACACCTTC